What follows describes a single T cell receptor beta chain. One entry per CDR3 protein, without DNA, is what TCRdb gives after re-calling the 5' RACE reads. Listed are 300,000 to 500,000 distinct CDR3 sequences; roughly a tenth falls within the top ten. The data stem from a study of T cells expressing NK-cell markers. Per the germline V gene, CDR1 is MNHEY and CDR2 is SMNVEV (reference sequence). This CDR3 region has 14 residues. The origin of this receptor is a woman between 50 and 59 years old in good health. The rearrangement joins TRBV27 to TRBJ2-2; TCRdb's assignment of TRBD1 cannot be checked, as there is no DNA. Material for sequencing was blood T cells: a sorted CD56 or NKG2C T cell subset, CD4+ or CD8+ T cells, or bulk PBMC T cells (not recorded which). Here the CDR3 reads CASTFTPGAGELFF.